This T cell receptor (beta chain) was sequenced during a study of cytomegalovirus exposure and HLA in healthy donors. Using immunoSEQ multiplex PCR, the repertoire was profiled, and TCRdb retains in-frame clones only, with some absent. There are 70,000 to 75,000 clones in the sample; 85% to 95% occur only once, and 1.5% to 2% lies in the top ten. The table lists this clone with a count of one. V gave up 0 bases and J gave up 0 bases; unmatched junction bases: 11. This CDR3 is 19 amino acids long. CDR1 is SEHNR, CDR2 FQNEAQ, per germline (reference sequence). This TCR was sampled from a young woman in good health and CMV-seropositive. The sample was PBMCs. The chain recombines TRBV7-9 with TRBJ2-1; 7 nucleotides line up with TRBD2. CDR3 residues: CASSLAGVAGDSSYNEQFF. DNA for the CDR3: TGTGCCAGCAGCTTAGCTGGGGTAGCGGGTGATAGCTCCTACAATGAGCAGTTCTTC.